The 13 T cell receptor beta chains below all came from one sample that was sequenced in a study of CD8 T cells in Susac syndrome (dated by TCRdb to about 2019). The library was generated by the immunoSEQ multiplex PCR assay. RNA was extracted using the RNeasy kit, and roughly 0.45 to 1 ug of the RNA was reverse transcribed with random hexamers. The public reads were run again by TCRdb, first through fastp at Q25 and then through MiXCR, and only productive beta chains were kept. Rows with a matching CDR3 protein are joined into one entry that keeps the most common DNA and genes. This sample comprises hundreds of thousands of distinct CDR3 sequences, around 84% of them detected only once. The ten largest clones capture about 0.11% of the sample. The sample was CD8+ T cells from PBMCs. The receptors here all came from a human donor with multiple sclerosis.

The V call is TRBV12-3 or TRBV12-4, the J call TRBJ2-7, with 7 positions matching TRBD2. The CDR3 has 15 residues. J was trimmed by 3 bases and V by 1 base; bases with no gene match: 6. This CDR3 is CASSLEAGVHYEQYF. The CDR3 coding sequence is TGTGCCAGCAGTTTAGAGGCGGGAGTCCACTACGAGCAGTACTTC.

The J gene is TRBJ2-5, the V gene TRBV27, with 7 bases identical to TRBD1. The CDR3 consists of 17 residues. Unmatched junction bases numbered 16, after V lost 5 bases and J lost 4 bases. Germline CDR1 MNHEY, CDR2 SMNVEV (reference sequence). The CDR3 is CASSPSPFHRGGETQYF. CDR3 DNA: TGTGCCAGCAGTCCTTCCCCTTTCCACAGGGGTGGAGAGACCCAGTACTTC.

This chain joins TRBV2 and TRBJ2-5, with D perhaps TRBD2 (5 bases). The CDR3 is 12 amino acids. V was shortened by 2 bases and J by 5 bases, with 6 bases between the two germline ends. From germline, CDR1 is SNHLY and CDR2 FYNNEI. Written as DNA, the CDR3 is TGTGCCAGCAGTGAATGGGAGGAGACCCAGTACTTC. Amino acid sequence: CASSEWEETQYF.

V and J are TRBV2 and TRBJ2-2, with D perhaps matching TRBD2 (5 bases). The CDR3 is 16 residues long. Germline CDR1 and CDR2: SNHLY and FYNNEI. Deletions cut 4 bases from V and 0 bases from J, with 12 bases between. CDR3 sequence (DNA): TGTGCCAGCAGTGCTGAGGGATGGGCGAACACCGGGGAGCTGTTTTTT. Protein product: CASSAEGWANTGELFF.

This clonotype showed up just a few times. The chain links TRBV12-3 or TRBV12-4 to TRBJ2-7; D perhaps matches TRBD2 (5 bases). The CDR3 has 14 amino acids. Between the trimmed V and J ends, which lost 5 bases and 2 bases, there was a span of 13 bases. CDR3 loop: CASSLREGAYEQYF. CDR3 DNA: TGTGCCAGCAGTCTCCGAGAGGGTGCCTACGAGCAGTACTTC.

The chain joins TRBV7-2 to TRBJ2-5; no reliable D call. This CDR3 comprises 15 residues. V gave up 1 base and J gave up 4 bases, with 13 bases separating them. CDR1 is SGHTA and CDR2 is FQGNSA in the germline V gene. In DNA, the CDR3 is TGTGCCAGCAGCTTAGTGTTTCCTAGTCCAGAGACCCAGTACTTC. Translated: CASSLVFPSPETQYF.

The chain links TRBV20-1 to TRBJ1-1; D unresolved. Germline assignment: CDR1 DFQATT and CDR2 SNEGSKA (reference sequence). V lost 0 bases, J lost 0 bases, and 8 bases lay in between. The CDR3 is made up of 14 amino acids. DNA for the CDR3: TGCAGTGCTAGAGAAACAGACATGAACACTGAAGCTTTCTTT. Its translation: CSARETDMNTEAFF.

The table lists this clonotype with a count of one. This chain uses TRBV20-1 with TRBJ1-5; tentatively, D is TRBD1 (6 bases). CDR3 length equals 16 residues. V lost 0 bases and J 2 bases, leaving 14 bases between the germline ends. Germline V gene data show CDR1 as DFQATT and CDR2 as SNEGSKA (reference sequence). The CDR3 DNA reads as TGCAGTGCTAGAGAAAGGCCAGGGGAAGGCAATCAGCCCCAGCATTTT. Translated: CSARERPGEGNQPQHF.

The genes are TRBV28 and TRBJ2-2; TRBD2 matches at 15 bases. The CDR3 has 21 residues. V shed 7 bases and J 4 bases; nucleotides not matched to a gene: 19. CDR1 is MDHEN and CDR2 is SYDVKM in the germline V gene. The CDR3 bases are TGTGCCAGCAATTTTCGTACTCGTACCGGGACTAGCGGGAGGCTCACCGGGGAGCTGTTTTTT. This codes for CASNFRTRTGTSGRLTGELFF.

The chain employs TRBV7-8 and TRBJ2-7; 8 bases match TRBD2. This CDR3 is built from 17 residues. Germline CDR1 reads SGHVS; CDR2 reads FQNEAQ. V was pared by 5 bases and J by 0 bases, with 12 bases of the junction left unmatched. The CDR3 region is CASSAPLGREASYEQYF. In nucleotides, the CDR3 is TGTGCCAGCAGCGCGCCTTTGGGGCGGGAGGCCTCCTACGAGCAGTACTTC.

V gene TRBV27 combines with J gene TRBJ1-6; 10 bases map to TRBD1. The CDR3 is made up of 14 amino acids. After removal of 7 bases from V and 12 bases from J, the junction contained 9 bases not matched to a gene. From germline, CDR1 is MNHEY and CDR2 SMNVEV (reference sequence). CDR3 loop: CASKPGQGFRPLHF. The CDR3 nucleotides are TGTGCCAGCAAACCGGGACAGGGGTTTCGACCCCTCCACTTT.

This chain uses TRBV29-1 with TRBJ2-7; 7 positions match TRBD2. CDR1 is SQVTM, CDR2 ANQGSEA, per germline. V shed 1 base and J 0 bases; nucleotides not matched to a gene: 0. This CDR3 comprises 13 residues. DNA of the CDR3: TGCAGCGTTGAAGGGGACTACTCCTACGAGCAGTACTTC. Translated: CSVEGDYSYEQYF.

V is TRBV27 and J is TRBJ1-5; TRBD1 agrees at 7 bases. The CDR3 totals 15 residues. Germline assignment: CDR1 MNHEY and CDR2 SMNVEV (reference sequence). The ends lost 5 bases at V and 1 base at J; junction bases unmatched: 5. CDR3 region: CASSVDRASNQPQHF. The CDR3 DNA sequence: TGTGCCAGCAGTGTAGACAGGGCAAGCAATCAGCCCCAGCATTTT.